The sequence of this T cell receptor beta chain was determined in a study of blood T cells in healthy people across ages. PCR was performed a second time for about 7 to 11 cycles using a sample-barcoded 5' primer and a J-beta primer mix. TCRdb independently ran MiXCR on the 5' RACE reads; one entry per CDR3 protein. The data contain about 640,000 distinct CDR3 sequences, roughly 58% of them singletons. Deletions cut 0 bases from V and 0 bases from J, with 13 bases between. Germline CDR1 reads SGDLS; CDR2 reads YYNGEE. The CDR3 contains 18 residues. The chain carries TRBV9 and TRBJ2-6; tentatively, D is TRBD1 (5 bases). The receptor's source is a man in his fifties or sixties in good health. Source material: blood. The CDR3 spells CASSVASTGNSGANVLTF. CDR3 nucleotide sequence: TGTGCCAGCAGCGTAGCCTCCACAGGTAACTCTGGGGCCAACGTCCTGACTTTC.